The source of this T cell receptor (beta chain) is a study of T cell repertoires in cytomegalovirus infection. Across the study: Public signatures in TCR beta pointed to CMV infection and matching HLA type.

Concerning this clonotype: Its antigen is not known.

Study-level results: Ex vivo responses were dominated by HLA-C-restricted CMV-specific TCR beta clonotypes. CMV carriers with the relevant HLA were identified by cumulative public TCR beta family frequency.

TCRdb reprocessed the reads with MiXCR, giving one entry per CDR3 protein. The top ten clones hold 9.5% to 13% of a sample with about 490,000 distinct CDR3 sequences, approximately 10% of them seen once. This CDR3 is built from 11 residues. With 2 bases removed from V and 8 bases from J, the gap between germline ends came to 3 bases. CDR1 is LGHDT, CDR2 YNNKEL, per germline (reference sequence). Source material: PBMCs. This TCR derives from a human donor in good health (CMV status not recorded). Some clones in this sample may be carry-over from other donors' samples. The genes are TRBV3-1 and TRBJ2-2; no clear D. The chain's CDR3 is CASSQKGELFF. The CDR3 nucleotides are TGTGCCAGCAGCCAAAAAGGGGAGCTGTTTTTT.